The entry below gives a single TCR beta chain sequence along with its context. Its antigen target is currently unknown. Qualities for individual bases were not recorded, and no much larger clone is one base off. The trial excluded patients who had a history of autoimmune disease or who were on systemic immunosuppression. Peripheral blood for TCR sequencing was collected from all dose cohorts at baseline, on cycle 4 day 1, and on cycle 7 day 1. Samples came from an open-label, multicenter, first-in-human phase I dose-escalation trial of ivuxolimab. Adults with locally advanced or metastatic melanoma, renal cell carcinoma, hepatocellular carcinoma or head and neck squamous cell carcinoma were enrolled in the trial. Before TCR sequencing, CD4+ and CD8+ T cells were separately sorted from peripheral blood. To sequence the TCRbeta CDR3 region, genomic DNA was isolated from the sorted cells. The immunoSEQ Assay was used to sequence the TCRbeta CDR3 regions. The table comes from immuneACCESS by way of TCRdb, which keeps in-frame sequences with V and J called. Part of the clones is missing from these tables; in studies checked, under half for an unresolved V gene and the rest for unknown reasons. This sample is represented by more than 60,000 clones; about 81% of them were singletons. The top ten clonotypes cover 5% of the sample.

The data originate from a study of OX40 agonist ivuxolimab in advanced cancers. With regard to the full study: Ivuxolimab was an agonistic, fully human IgG2 monoclonal antibody directed against OX40 (CD134), a costimulatory receptor. The dose-escalation cohort was approximately 83% male with a mean age of about 60 years, ranging from roughly 23 to 79. The paper covers the monotherapy dose-escalation part of the phase I ivuxolimab trial, which included N ≈ 57 patients. Peripheral TCRbeta sequencing aimed to test whether ivuxolimab altered TCR sequence diversity and caused clonal T-cell expansion. Of the approximately 50 dose-escalation patients, hepatocellular carcinoma was present in about 20, melanoma in around 15, renal cell carcinoma in 9 and head and neck cancer in 9. Patients were allowed to have had prior anti-PD-1, anti-PD-L1 or anti-CTLA-4 therapy, and approximately 40% of the dose-escalation patients had previously received checkpoint inhibitors. Partial responses occurred in three dose-escalation patients, of whom one had hepatocellular carcinoma and two had cutaneous melanoma. Intravenous ivuxolimab was administered to patients every 2 weeks at six dose levels: 0.01, 0.1, 0.3, 1.5, 3 and 10 mg/kg. What the authors observed across the whole study: On average, CD8+ T cells showed more expanded clones than CD4+ T cells after ivuxolimab. Clonal expansion of both CD4+ and CD8+ blood T cells was observed from baseline to week 6 at doses 0.1 to 3.0 mg/kg. Low levels of normalized T-cell clonal expansion were also seen in some patients who did not respond. Which antigens the clonally expanded peripheral T cells were specific for was not determined. In the 0.1-3.0 mg/kg groups, partial responders had among the lowest normalized peripheral clonal expansion, particularly in CD8+ T cells.

Trimming removed 4 bases from V and 4 bases from J, leaving 17 bases between the germline ends. As encoded in the germline V gene, CDR1 is SGHTA while CDR2 is FQGNSA. The CDR3 measures 16 amino acids from cysteine to phenylalanine. Only the CDR3 region is kept as DNA, spanning 48 bases read in frame from base 1. The rearranged segments are TRBV7-2 and TRBJ1-3, with the D gene not confidently named. This sequence originates from an adult with an advanced solid tumor such as melanoma, head and neck, liver or kidney cancer. Sequencing used CD4+ or CD8+ T cells sorted from blood, obtained in a trial of the OX40 agonist ivuxolimab. At the DNA level, the sequence is TGTGCCAGCAGCTATTCCCGGAGATCCTCCGGAAACACCATATATTTT. Its protein is CASSYSRRSSGNTIYF.